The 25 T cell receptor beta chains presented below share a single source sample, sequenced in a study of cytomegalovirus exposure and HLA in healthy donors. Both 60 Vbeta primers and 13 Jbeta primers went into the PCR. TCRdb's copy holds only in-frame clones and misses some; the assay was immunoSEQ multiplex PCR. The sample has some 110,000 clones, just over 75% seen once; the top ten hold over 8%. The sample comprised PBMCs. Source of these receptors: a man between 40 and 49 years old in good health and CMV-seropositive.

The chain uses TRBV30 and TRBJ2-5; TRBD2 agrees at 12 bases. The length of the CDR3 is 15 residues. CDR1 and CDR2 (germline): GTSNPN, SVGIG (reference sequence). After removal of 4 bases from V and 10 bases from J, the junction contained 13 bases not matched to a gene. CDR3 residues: CAWNPGLAGLGSQYF. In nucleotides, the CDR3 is TGTGCCTGGAACCCGGGACTAGCGGGCCTGGGAAGCCAGTACTTC.

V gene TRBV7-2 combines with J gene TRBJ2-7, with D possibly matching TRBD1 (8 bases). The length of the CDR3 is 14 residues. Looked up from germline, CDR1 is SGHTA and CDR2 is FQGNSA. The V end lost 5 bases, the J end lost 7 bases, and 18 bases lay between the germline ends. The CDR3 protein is CASSIELQGGEQYF. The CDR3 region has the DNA TGTGCCAGCAGCATTGAATTACAGGGGGGGGAGCAGTACTTC.

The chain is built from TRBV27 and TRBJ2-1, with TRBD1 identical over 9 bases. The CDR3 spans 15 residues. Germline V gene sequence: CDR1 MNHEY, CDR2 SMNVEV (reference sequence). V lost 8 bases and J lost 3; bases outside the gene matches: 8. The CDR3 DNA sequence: TGTGCCAGCCGCCACAGGGGGCTTAACTACAATGAGCAGTTCTTC. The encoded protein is CASRHRGLNYNEQFF.

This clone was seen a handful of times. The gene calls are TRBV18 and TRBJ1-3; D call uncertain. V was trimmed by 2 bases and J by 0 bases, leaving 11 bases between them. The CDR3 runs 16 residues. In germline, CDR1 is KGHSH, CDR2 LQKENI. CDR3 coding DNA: TGTGCCAGCTCACCAAGTCAGGCATCCTCTGGAAACACCATATATTTT. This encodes CASSPSQASSGNTIYF.

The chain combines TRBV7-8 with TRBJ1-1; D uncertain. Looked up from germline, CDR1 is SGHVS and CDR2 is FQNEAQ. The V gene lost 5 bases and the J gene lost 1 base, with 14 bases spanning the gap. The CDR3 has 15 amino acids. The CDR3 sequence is CASSPPFRGNTEAFF. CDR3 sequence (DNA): TGTGCCAGCAGCCCACCATTTAGAGGGAACACTGAAGCTTTCTTT.

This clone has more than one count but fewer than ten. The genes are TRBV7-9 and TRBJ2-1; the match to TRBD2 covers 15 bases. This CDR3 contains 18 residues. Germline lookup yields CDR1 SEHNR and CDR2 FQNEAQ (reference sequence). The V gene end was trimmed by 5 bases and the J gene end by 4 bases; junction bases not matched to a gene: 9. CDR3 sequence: CASSDGTSGRSGYNEQFF. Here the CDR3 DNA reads TGTGCCAGCAGCGACGGGACTAGCGGGAGGTCGGGATACAATGAGCAGTTCTTC.

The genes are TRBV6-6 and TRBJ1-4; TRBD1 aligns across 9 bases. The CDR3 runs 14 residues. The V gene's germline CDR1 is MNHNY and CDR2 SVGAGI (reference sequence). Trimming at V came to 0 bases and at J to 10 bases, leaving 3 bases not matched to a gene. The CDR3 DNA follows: TGTGCCAGCAGTTACTCAGCGGGACAGGGAAAACTGTTTTTT. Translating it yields CASSYSAGQGKLFF.

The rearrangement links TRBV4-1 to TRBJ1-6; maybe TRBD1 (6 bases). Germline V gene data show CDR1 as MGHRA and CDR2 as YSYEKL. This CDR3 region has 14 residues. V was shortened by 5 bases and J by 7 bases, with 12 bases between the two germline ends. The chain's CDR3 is CASSGRGGNSPLHF. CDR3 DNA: TGCGCCAGCAGCGGTAGGGGGGGCAATTCACCCCTCCACTTT.

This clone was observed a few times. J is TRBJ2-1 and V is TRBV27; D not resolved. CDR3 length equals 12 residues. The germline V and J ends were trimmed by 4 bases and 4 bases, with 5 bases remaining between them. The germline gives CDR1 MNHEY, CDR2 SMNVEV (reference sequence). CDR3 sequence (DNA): TGTGCCAGCAGTTCCCAATACAATGAGCAGTTCTTC. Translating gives CASSSQYNEQFF.

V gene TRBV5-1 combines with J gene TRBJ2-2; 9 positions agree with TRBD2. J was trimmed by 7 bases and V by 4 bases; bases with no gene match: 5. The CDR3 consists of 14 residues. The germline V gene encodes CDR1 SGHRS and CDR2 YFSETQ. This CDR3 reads CASSVAGVGGELFF. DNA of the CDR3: TGCGCCAGCAGCGTAGCGGGAGTAGGCGGGGAGCTGTTTTTT. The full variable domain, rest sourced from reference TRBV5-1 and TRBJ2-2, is KAGVTQTPRYLIKTRGQQVTLSCSPISGHRSVSWYQQTPGQGLQFLFEYFSETQRNKGNFPGRFSGRQFSNSRSEMNVSTLELGDSALYLCASSVAGVGGELFFGEGSRLTVL.

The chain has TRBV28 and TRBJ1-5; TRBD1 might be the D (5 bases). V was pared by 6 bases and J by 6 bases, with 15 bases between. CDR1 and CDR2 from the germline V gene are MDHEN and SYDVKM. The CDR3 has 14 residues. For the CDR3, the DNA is TGTGCCAGCAGATCTCCTCCCCAGGGTCAGCCCCAGCATTTT. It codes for CASRSPPQGQPQHF.

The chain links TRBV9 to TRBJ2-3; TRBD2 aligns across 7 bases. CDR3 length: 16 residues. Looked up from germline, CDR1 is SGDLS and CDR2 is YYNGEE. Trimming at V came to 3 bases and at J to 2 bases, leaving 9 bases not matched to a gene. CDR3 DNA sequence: TGTGCCAGCAGCGCCCGGGTTAGCGGGTACACAGATACGCAGTATTTT. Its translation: CASSARVSGYTDTQYF.

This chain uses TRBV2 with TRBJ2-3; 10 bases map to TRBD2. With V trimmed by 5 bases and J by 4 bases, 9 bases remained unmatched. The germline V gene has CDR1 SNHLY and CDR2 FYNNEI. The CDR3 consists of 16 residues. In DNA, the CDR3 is TGTGCCAGCAGTTCTAGCGGGAGAATAATATCAGATACGCAGTATTTT. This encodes CASSSSGRIISDTQYF.

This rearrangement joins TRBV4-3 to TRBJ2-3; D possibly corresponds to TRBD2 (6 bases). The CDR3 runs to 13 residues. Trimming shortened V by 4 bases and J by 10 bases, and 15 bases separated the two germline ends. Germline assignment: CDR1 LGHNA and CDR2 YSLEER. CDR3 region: CASSPSQGTAQYF. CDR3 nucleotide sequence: TGCGCCAGCAGCCCCAGTCAAGGGACTGCGCAGTATTTT.

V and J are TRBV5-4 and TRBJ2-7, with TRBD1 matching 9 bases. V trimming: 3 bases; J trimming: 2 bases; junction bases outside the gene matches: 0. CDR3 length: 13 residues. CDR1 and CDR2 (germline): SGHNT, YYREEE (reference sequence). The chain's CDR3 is CASSWDRAYEQYF. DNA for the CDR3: TGTGCCAGCAGCTGGGACAGGGCCTACGAGCAGTACTTC.

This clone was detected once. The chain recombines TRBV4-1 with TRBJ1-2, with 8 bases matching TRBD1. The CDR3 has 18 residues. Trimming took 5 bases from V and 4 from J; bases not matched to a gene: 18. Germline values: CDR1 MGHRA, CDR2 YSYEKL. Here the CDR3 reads CASSERRLWDRFPYGYTF. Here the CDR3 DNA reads TGCGCCAGCAGCGAGAGGAGGCTTTGGGACAGGTTCCCCTATGGCTACACCTTC.

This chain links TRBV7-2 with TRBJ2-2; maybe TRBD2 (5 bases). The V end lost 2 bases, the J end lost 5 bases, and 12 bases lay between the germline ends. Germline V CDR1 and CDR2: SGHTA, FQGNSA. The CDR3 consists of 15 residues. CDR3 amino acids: CASSLFGIGTGELFF. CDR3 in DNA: TGTGCCAGCAGCTTATTCGGGATTGGGACCGGGGAGCTGTTTTTT.

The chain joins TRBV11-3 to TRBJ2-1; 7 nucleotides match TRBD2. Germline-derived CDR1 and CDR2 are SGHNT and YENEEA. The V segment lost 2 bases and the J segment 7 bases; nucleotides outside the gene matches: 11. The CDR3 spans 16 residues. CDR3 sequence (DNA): TGTGCCAGCAGCTTAAGGGGCGGGAGCTTCGAAAATGAGCAGTTCTTC. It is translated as CASSLRGGSFENEQFF.

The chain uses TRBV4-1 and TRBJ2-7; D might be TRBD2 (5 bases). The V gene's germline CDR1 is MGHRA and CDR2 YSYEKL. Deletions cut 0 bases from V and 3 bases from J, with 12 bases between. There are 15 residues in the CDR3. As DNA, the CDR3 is TGCGCCAGCAGCCAAGATCGGGGTGGGCTCTACGAGCAGTACTTC. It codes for CASSQDRGGLYEQYF.

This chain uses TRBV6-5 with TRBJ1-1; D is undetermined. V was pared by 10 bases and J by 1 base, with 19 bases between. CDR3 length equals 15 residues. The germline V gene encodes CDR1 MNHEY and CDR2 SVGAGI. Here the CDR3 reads CATTGRDRSNTEAFF. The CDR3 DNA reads TGTGCCACTACTGGGCGCGATAGATCGAACACTGAAGCTTTCTTT.

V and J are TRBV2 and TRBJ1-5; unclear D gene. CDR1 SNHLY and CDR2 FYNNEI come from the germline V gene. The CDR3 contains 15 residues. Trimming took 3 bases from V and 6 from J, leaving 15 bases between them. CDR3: CASSDRDSLIQPQHF. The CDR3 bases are TGTGCCAGCAGTGACCGGGATAGTCTGATTCAGCCCCAGCATTTT.

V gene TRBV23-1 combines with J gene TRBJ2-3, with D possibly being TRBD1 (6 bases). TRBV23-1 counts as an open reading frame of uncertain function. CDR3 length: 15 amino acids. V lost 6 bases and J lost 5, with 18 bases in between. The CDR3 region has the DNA TGCGCCAGCAGACTCCGGACAAGGGGGAGAGATACGCAGTATTTT. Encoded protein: CASRLRTRGRDTQYF.

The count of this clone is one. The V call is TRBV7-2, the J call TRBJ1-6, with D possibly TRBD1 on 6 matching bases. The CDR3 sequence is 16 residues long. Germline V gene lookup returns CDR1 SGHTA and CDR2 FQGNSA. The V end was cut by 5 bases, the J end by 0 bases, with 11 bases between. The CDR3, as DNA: TGTGCCAGCAGCACCCACAGGGCCTCCTATAATTCACCCCTCCACTTT. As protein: CASSTHRASYNSPLHF. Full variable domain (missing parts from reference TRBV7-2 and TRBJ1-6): GAGVSQSPSNKVTEKGKDVELRCDPISGHTALYWYRQSLGQGLEFLIYFQGNSAPDKSGLPSDRFSAERTGGSVSTLTIQRTQQEDSAVYLCASSTHRASYNSPLHFGNGTRLTVT.

CDR3 region: CASSEMGASYEQYF. CDR3 sequence (DNA): TGTGCCAGCAGTGAAATGGGGGCTTCCTACGAGCAGTACTTC. The rearrangement links TRBV6-1 to TRBJ2-5, with D perhaps matching TRBD1 (6 bases). The end of the DNA fits TRBJ2-7 better, so the J call may be wrong. Per germline, CDR1 MNHNS and CDR2 SASEGT. This CDR3 region has 14 residues.

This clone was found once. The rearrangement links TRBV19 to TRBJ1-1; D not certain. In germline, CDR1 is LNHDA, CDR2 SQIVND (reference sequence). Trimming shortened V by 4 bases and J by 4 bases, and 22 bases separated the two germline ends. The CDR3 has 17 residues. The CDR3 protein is CASSTSPEQTFSTEAFF. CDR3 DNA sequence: TGTGCCAGTAGTACCTCCCCGGAACAGACCTTCAGCACTGAAGCTTTCTTT.